Shown below are 20 T cell receptor beta chains from a single sample sequenced in a study of blood T cell repertoires in COVID-19 (dated by TCRdb to about 2020). Receptor libraries were prepared by the immunoSEQ multiplex PCR assay. TCRdb limited this immuneACCESS table to in-frame rearrangements with V and J called. A share of clones is missing; checked studies link under half to unresolved V genes, and the rest is unexplained. The sample table records some 250,000 clones; roughly 84% of these occur just once. The ten biggest clones cover around 30% of the sample. The material sequenced was peripheral blood. These receptors were obtained from a man in his forties or fifties with acute or convalescent COVID-19.

This clone was counted a few times. Here the CDR3 reads CAWSVALLLYNEQFF. The CDR3 DNA reads TGTGCCTGGAGTGTAGCACTGCTCCTCTACAATGAGCAGTTCTTC. V gene TRBV30 combines with J gene TRBJ2-1, with D unclear. This CDR3 is built from 15 residues. The V end was cut by 0 bases, the J end by 3 bases, with 12 bases between. Germline V gene sequence: CDR1 GTSNPN, CDR2 SVGIG (reference sequence). Together with reference TRBV30 and TRBJ2-1, the CDR3 gives the full variable domain: SQTIHQWPATLVQPVGSPLSLECTVEGTSNPNLYWYRQAAGRGLQLLFYSVGIGQISSEVPQNLSASRPQDRQFILSSKKLLLSDSGFYLCAWSVALLLYNEQFFGPGTRLTVL.

As regards this clone: One end of the junction fails to match germline, which may point to a read error. The chain uses TRBV4-1 and TRBJ2-7; 7 positions match TRBD1. The CDR3 is made up of 14 amino acids. Per germline, CDR1 MGHRA and CDR2 YSYEKL. For the CDR3, the DNA is TGCGCCAGCAGCCAAAGAGGGCAGGGGACAGAACCCATCTTC. Residues: CASSQRGQGTEPIF.

The gene calls are TRBV5-1 and TRBJ2-2, with D possibly being TRBD1 (6 bases). CDR1 is SGHRS, CDR2 YFSETQ, per germline. Between the trimmed V and J ends, which lost 3 bases and 4 bases, there was a span of 10 bases. The CDR3 is made up of 14 amino acids. CDR3 residues: CASSSRGGTGELFF. CDR3 nucleotide sequence: TGCGCCAGCAGCTCGAGAGGGGGCACCGGGGAGCTGTTTTTT.

The sample holds a few counts of this clone. V and J are TRBV2 and TRBJ1-4; the D is unclear. The CDR3 is made up of 13 amino acids. With 6 bases removed from V and 6 bases from J, the gap between germline ends came to 11 bases. Germline values: CDR1 SNHLY, CDR2 FYNNEI. In DNA, the CDR3 is TGTGCCAGCAGCCCCGCGGGCGATGAAAAACTGTTTTTT. Its translation is CASSPAGDEKLFF. Full variable domain (remainder filled in from reference TRBV2 and TRBJ1-4): EPEVTQTPSHQVTQMGQEVILRCVPISNHLYFYWYRQILGQKVEFLVSFYNNEISEKSEIFDDQFSVERPDGSNFTLKIRSTKLEDSAMYFCASSPAGDEKLFFGSGTQLSVL.

The chain combines TRBV18 with TRBJ2-7; 11 bases line up with TRBD2. CDR3 length: 16 residues. CDR1 and CDR2 from the germline V gene are KGHSH and LQKENI. With V trimmed by 5 bases and J by 2 bases, 8 bases remained unmatched. The CDR3 coding sequence is TGTGCCAGCTCATCGAAAGGACTAGCGGGTGCCTACGAGCAGTACTTC. It yields the protein CASSSKGLAGAYEQYF.

J is TRBJ1-1 and V is TRBV30, with D unresolved. CDR3 length: 16 amino acids. The germline CDR1 and CDR2 sequences are GTSNPN and SVGIG (reference sequence). Trimming stripped 2 bases from V and 1 base from J, with 17 bases between. CDR3 protein: CAWSPGKAGRNTEAFF. The CDR3 DNA follows: TGTGCCTGGAGTCCTGGGAAGGCGGGGAGGAACACTGAAGCTTTCTTT.

The rearrangement uses TRBV6-2 or TRBV6-3 and TRBJ1-1, with D possibly TRBD1 on 5 matching bases. This CDR3 comprises 11 residues. Germline V gene data show CDR1 as MNHEY and CDR2 as SVGEGT. Trimming pared 6 bases from V and 8 bases from J, leaving 10 bases between. The CDR3 spells CASSLRGEAFF. The CDR3 DNA follows: TGTGCCAGCAGCCTCCGGGGGGAAGCTTTCTTT.

This clone was seen a few times. V usage is TRBV14 and J usage is TRBJ1-1; D unresolved. Trimming removed 4 bases at V and 8 bases at J, with 17 bases between. The CDR3 is 14 amino acids. Germline CDR1 is SGHDN and CDR2 is FVKESK. The CDR3 here is CASSPYEVSPEAFF. The CDR3 coding sequence is TGTGCCAGCAGCCCCTATGAGGTCTCCCCCGAAGCTTTCTTT.

The rearrangement links TRBV21-1 to TRBJ2-7; the table's D gene call, TRBD1, was not cross checked with the DNA. TRBV21-1 is classified as a pseudogene. CDR3 size: 15 residues. The CDR3 spells CASSNPTGRCYEQYF. CDR3 bases: TGTGCCAGCAGCAACCCGACAGGGAGGTGTTACGAGCAGTACTTC.

This clone was counted only a few times. J is TRBJ2-2 and V is TRBV5-4; 8 positions match TRBD2. This CDR3 comprises 18 residues. J was trimmed by 5 bases and V by 1 base; bases with no gene match: 13. Per the germline V gene, CDR1 is SGHNT and CDR2 is YYREEE (reference sequence). The CDR3 here is CASSLSAAGGPSTGELFF. The CDR3 DNA is TGTGCCAGCAGCTTGAGCGCGGCGGGAGGCCCTTCGACCGGGGAGCTGTTTTTT.

The V and J genes are TRBV4-1 and TRBJ1-2, with 8 bases that match TRBD1. The V segment lost 1 base and the J segment 2 bases; nucleotides outside the gene matches: 3. Germline V gene lookup returns CDR1 MGHRA and CDR2 YSYEKL. The CDR3 runs 15 residues. DNA for the CDR3: TGCGCCAGCAGCCAAGGGACAGGGTACAACTATGGCTACACCTTC. This sequence encodes CASSQGTGYNYGYTF.

This chain joins TRBV11-2 and TRBJ1-1; tentative D call: TRBD1 (5 bases). Trimming removed 1 base from V and 1 base from J, with 10 bases in between. CDR1 SGHAT and CDR2 FQNNGV come from the germline V gene. This CDR3 region has 15 residues. The CDR3 reads CASSLATDRNTEAFF. DNA for the CDR3: TGTGCCAGCAGCTTAGCCACCGACAGGAACACTGAAGCTTTCTTT.

The J gene is TRBJ1-1, the V gene TRBV27; D call uncertain. V was pared by 7 bases and J by 3 bases, with 21 bases between. Germline V CDR1 and CDR2: MNHEY, SMNVEV (reference sequence). The CDR3 spans 16 residues. The CDR3 is CASTSVYDGRDTEAFF. In nucleotides, the CDR3 is TGTGCCAGCACCTCCGTGTATGATGGCCGGGACACTGAAGCTTTCTTT.

The rearrangement joins TRBV7-8 to TRBJ2-1; 10 bases map to TRBD2. The CDR3 sequence is 17 residues long. Germline trimming cut 2 bases from V and 2 bases from J; bases unmatched to any gene: 6. Per germline, CDR1 SGHVS and CDR2 FQNEAQ. DNA for the CDR3: TGTGCCAGCAGCTTAAATAGCGGGAGGACAACCTACAATGAGCAGTTCTTC. Translating gives CASSLNSGRTTYNEQFF.

The chain has TRBV29-1 and TRBJ1-2, with D unclear. The germline V gene encodes CDR1 SQVTM and CDR2 ANQGSEA. The CDR3 has 12 residues. V was clipped by 2 bases and J by 14 bases, with 18 bases between them. The CDR3 DNA is TGCAGCGTTGAAAATGGTCAGCGCATCTGGACCTTC. It specifies CSVENGQRIWTF. Supplemented by reference TRBV29-1 and TRBJ1-2, the full variable domain reads SAVISQKPSRDICQRGTSLTIQCQVDSQVTMMFWYRQQPGQSLTLIATANQGSEATYESGFVIDKFPISRPNLTFSTLTVSNMSPEDSSIYLCSVENGQRIWTFGSGTRLTVV.

The chain is built from TRBV6-2 or TRBV6-3 and TRBJ1-1, with no clear D. The CDR3 loop spans 14 amino acids. Germline CDR1 reads MNHEY; CDR2 reads SVGEGT. Trimming removed 6 bases at V and 1 base at J, with 12 bases between. CDR3 DNA sequence: TGTGCCAGCAGCCCCCCCCGGGAGAACACTGAAGCTTTCTTT. This translates into CASSPPRENTEAFF.

CDR3 DNA: TGTGCCAGCAGCAACAACCGCTACGAGCAGTACTTC. It yields the protein CASSNNRYEQYF. The chain combines TRBV11-3 with TRBJ2-7; D not certain. Germline V gene lookup returns CDR1 SGHNT and CDR2 YENEEA. V dropped 5 bases and J dropped 3 bases, with 8 bases sitting between them. The CDR3 runs 12 residues. The complete variable domain, with remaining parts taken from reference TRBV11-3 and TRBJ2-7, reads EAGVVQSPRYKIIEKKQPVAFWCNPISGHNTLYWYLQNLGQGPELLIRYENEEAVDDSQLPKDRFSAERLKGVDSTLKIQPAELGDSAVYLCASSNNRYEQYFGPGTRLTVT.

CDR3 loop: CAWSVPFTGPTRAKNIQYF. Written as DNA, the CDR3 is TGTGCCTGGAGTGTACCCTTTACTGGTCCAACCCGGGCCAAAAACATTCAGTACTTC. V is TRBV30 and J is TRBJ2-4, with D uncertain. The CDR3 runs to 19 residues. Germline V gene data show CDR1 as GTSNPN and CDR2 as SVGIG (reference sequence). V lost 0 bases to trimming and J lost 1 base, with 22 bases between them.

The chain recombines TRBV7-7 with TRBJ2-5, with 10 bases that match TRBD1. CDR3 length: 15 residues. Germline CDR1 is SSHAT and CDR2 is FNYEAQ (reference sequence). V lost 2 bases and J lost 5; bases outside the gene matches: 5. The DNA for the CDR3 is TGTGCCAGCAGCTTACAATCGACAGGGGGCGAGACCCAGTACTTC. Protein sequence: CASSLQSTGGETQYF.

The chain combines TRBV5-4 with TRBJ2-1; TRBD1 agrees at 7 bases. CDR1 and CDR2 from the germline V gene are SGHNT and YYREEE (reference sequence). The CDR3 totals 16 residues. Germline trimming cut 4 bases from V and 6 bases from J; bases unmatched to any gene: 13. CDR3 sequence: CASSARSGTDGNEQFF. In DNA form, the CDR3 reads TGTGCCAGCAGCGCGAGGTCCGGGACAGACGGCAATGAGCAGTTCTTC.